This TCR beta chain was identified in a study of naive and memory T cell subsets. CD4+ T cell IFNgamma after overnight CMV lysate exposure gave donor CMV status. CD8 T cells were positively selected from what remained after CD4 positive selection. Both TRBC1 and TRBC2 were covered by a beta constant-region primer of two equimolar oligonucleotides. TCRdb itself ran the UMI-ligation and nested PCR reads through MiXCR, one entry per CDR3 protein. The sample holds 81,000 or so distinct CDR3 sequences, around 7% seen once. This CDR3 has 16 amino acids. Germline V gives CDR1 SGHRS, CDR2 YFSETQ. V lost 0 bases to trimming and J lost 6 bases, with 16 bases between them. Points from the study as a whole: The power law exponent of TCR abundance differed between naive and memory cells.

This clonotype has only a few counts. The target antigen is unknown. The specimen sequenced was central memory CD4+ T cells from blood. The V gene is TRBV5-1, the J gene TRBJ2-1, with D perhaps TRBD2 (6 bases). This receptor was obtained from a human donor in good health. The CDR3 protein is CASSLAWGVGLNEQFF. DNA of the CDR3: TGCGCCAGCAGCTTGGCCTGGGGGGTAGGGCTCAATGAGCAGTTCTTC.